This T cell receptor beta chain emerged from a study of OX40 agonist ivuxolimab in advanced cancers. Overall study: The patients' treatment was ivuxolimab, an agonistic anti-OX40 (CD134) antibody. Head and neck, renal cell, melanoma or hepatocellular carcinoma were the cancers that dose-escalation patients had.

Data came from immunoSEQ multiplex PCR; TCRdb stores just in-frame clones and leaves some out. The table lists roughly 130,000 clones, approximately 92% of them singletons. The CDR3 is 12 amino acids. Germline V gene lookup returns CDR1 SGHRS and CDR2 YFSETQ. V was shortened by 2 bases and J by 6 bases, with 7 bases between the two germline ends. The chain is built from TRBV5-1 and TRBJ2-3; D is uncertain. Sample: CD4+ or CD8+ T cells sorted from blood, taken in a trial of the OX40 agonist ivuxolimab. This TCR derives from an adult with an advanced solid tumor such as melanoma, head and neck, liver or kidney cancer. As DNA, the CDR3 is TGCGCCAGCAGCTTAACGGCGGATACGCAGTATTTT. As protein: CASSLTADTQYF.